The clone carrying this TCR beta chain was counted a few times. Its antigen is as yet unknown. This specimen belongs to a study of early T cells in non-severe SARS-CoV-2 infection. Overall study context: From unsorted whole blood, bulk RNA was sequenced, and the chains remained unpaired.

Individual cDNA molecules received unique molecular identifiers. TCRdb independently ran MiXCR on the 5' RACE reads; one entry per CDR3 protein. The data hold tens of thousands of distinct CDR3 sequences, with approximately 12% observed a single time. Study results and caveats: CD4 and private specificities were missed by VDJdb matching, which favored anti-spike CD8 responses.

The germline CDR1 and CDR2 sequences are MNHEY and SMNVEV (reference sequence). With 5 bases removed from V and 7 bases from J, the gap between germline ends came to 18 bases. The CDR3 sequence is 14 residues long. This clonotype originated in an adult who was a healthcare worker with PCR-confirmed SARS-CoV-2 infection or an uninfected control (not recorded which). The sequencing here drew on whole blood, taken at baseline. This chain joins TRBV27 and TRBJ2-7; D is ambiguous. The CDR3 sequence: CASSGKDDFGEQYF. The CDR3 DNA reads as TGTGCCAGCAGTGGTAAGGACGACTTTGGGGAGCAGTACTTC.